This entry lists 23 T cell receptor beta chains sequenced from one sample in a study of PD-1 blockade in classical Hodgkin lymphoma. Each of the patients experienced relapse following autologous stem cell transplantation, and their brentuximab vedotin exposure differed. Clones were sequenced by immunoSEQ multiplex PCR, and TCRdb holds only the in-frame ones, with some missing. The sample lists 20,000 or so clones, about four fifths occurring once. The material was peripheral blood mononuclear cells (PBMCs), obtained before the second cycle of nivolumab. These receptors were obtained from a human donor with classical Hodgkin lymphoma.

The gene calls are TRBV18 and TRBJ2-3; 8 bases line up with TRBD1. This CDR3 contains 15 residues. After removal of 8 bases from V and 0 bases from J, the junction contained 7 bases not matched to a gene. CDR1 and CDR2 (germline): KGHSH, LQKENI. The CDR3 loop is CASNDRGGSTDTQYF. The CDR3 DNA reads TGTGCCAGCAACGACAGGGGCGGGAGCACAGATACGCAGTATTTT.

This chain joins TRBV6-6 and TRBJ2-6, with a possible D match to TRBD2 (7 bases). V was shortened by 2 bases and J by 2 bases, with 10 bases between the two germline ends. The CDR3 covers 16 residues. Germline CDR1 is MNHNY and CDR2 is SVGAGI (reference sequence). CDR3 nucleotides: TGTGCCAGCAGTTACGGAGGGGGGGCTGGGGCCAACGTCCTGACTTTC. Translation gives CASSYGGGAGANVLTF.

The V gene is TRBV5-6, the J gene TRBJ2-2; D remains unclear. Looked up from germline, CDR1 is SGHDT and CDR2 is YYEEEE. The CDR3 is 16 amino acids. Between the trimmed V and J ends, which lost 1 base and 5 bases, there was a span of 15 bases. CDR3 in amino acids: CASSLYGQEKTGELFF. The CDR3 DNA follows: TGTGCCAGCAGCTTGTACGGGCAGGAAAAAACCGGGGAGCTGTTTTTT.

The chain has TRBV9 and TRBJ1-2; no clear D gene. Germline V gene data show CDR1 as SGDLS and CDR2 as YYNGEE. The CDR3 totals 13 residues. V dropped 2 bases and J dropped 4 bases, with 9 bases sitting between them. CDR3: CASSVGVAYGYTF. In nucleotides, the CDR3 is TGTGCCAGCAGCGTCGGGGTGGCCTATGGCTACACCTTC. The full variable domain, its missing parts supplied by reference TRBV9 and TRBJ1-2, is DSGVTQTPKHLITATGQRVTLRCSPRSGDLSVYWYQQSLDQGLQFLIQYYNGEERAKGNILERFSAQQFPDLHSELNLSSLELGDSALYFCASSVGVAYGYTFGSGTRLTVV.

J is TRBJ2-1 and V is TRBV7-9, with D tentatively TRBD1 or TRBD2 (5 bases each). The length of the CDR3 is 15 residues. V lost 3 bases to trimming and J lost 0 bases, with 9 bases between them. Looked up from germline, CDR1 is SEHNR and CDR2 is FQNEAQ (reference sequence). CDR3 coding DNA: TGTGCCAGCAGCTTTAGCGACAGCTCCTACAATGAGCAGTTCTTC. Translating it yields CASSFSDSSYNEQFF.

The chain uses TRBV4-1 and TRBJ2-5, with 8 bases fitting TRBD2. Trimming cost V 0 bases and J 5 bases; bases outside gene matches: 8. Germline V gives CDR1 MGHRA, CDR2 YSYEKL. CDR3 length: 16 residues. CDR3 amino acids: CASSQDEAAGEETQYF. The CDR3 DNA follows: TGCGCCAGCAGCCAAGACGAGGCAGCGGGGGAGGAGACCCAGTACTTC.

The V call is TRBV29-1, the J call TRBJ1-2; D gene unclear. Trimming took 1 base from V and 3 from J, leaving 12 bases between them. This CDR3 region has 14 residues. Germline lookup yields CDR1 SQVTM and CDR2 ANQGSEA. The CDR3 protein is CSVEVSGGYYGYTF. CDR3 nucleotide sequence: TGCAGCGTTGAAGTGTCGGGAGGCTACTATGGCTACACCTTC.

This clone was seen a few times. The rearrangement uses TRBV29-1 and TRBJ2-2; 16 bases line up with TRBD2. The germline CDR1 and CDR2 sequences are SQVTM and ANQGSEA. The CDR3 spans 16 residues. V gave up 6 bases and J gave up 6 bases; unmatched junction bases: 7. The chain's CDR3 is CSVPGLAGGLPGELFF. The CDR3 DNA is TGCAGCGTGCCGGGACTAGCGGGGGGGCTTCCCGGGGAGCTGTTTTTT.

V and J are TRBV6-5 and TRBJ1-1; TRBD1 might be the D (6 bases). The V end lost 1 base, the J end lost 1 base, and 10 bases lay between the germline ends. This CDR3 has 15 residues. Germline V gives CDR1 MNHEY, CDR2 SVGAGI. The CDR3 bases are TGTGCCAGCAGTTACTGGGGGGCTAAGAACACTGAAGCTTTCTTT. It specifies CASSYWGAKNTEAFF.

The genes are TRBV6-1 and TRBJ2-3; 11 bases are a match to TRBD2. V trimming: 6 bases; J trimming: 4 bases; junction bases outside the gene matches: 3. CDR1 MNHNS and CDR2 SASEGT come from the germline V gene. This CDR3 comprises 14 residues. Here the CDR3 reads CASRRLAGSDTQYF. In DNA, the CDR3 is TGTGCCAGCAGAAGACTAGCGGGATCAGATACGCAGTATTTT.

This clone occurred once. Compared with germline, one end of the junction differs, possibly owing to a read error. V is TRBV6-5 and J is TRBJ1-2; possibly TRBD1 for D (5 bases). The V gene's germline CDR1 is MNHEY and CDR2 SVGAGI. CDR3 length equals 14 residues. The CDR3, as DNA: TGTGCCATCAGTGAGTCGGGGCGGAACTATGGCTACACCTTC. It codes for CAISESGRNYGYTF.

The table lists this clone with a few counts. The J gene is TRBJ1-2, the V gene TRBV29-1, with D perhaps TRBD1 (5 bases). Germline V gene lookup returns CDR1 SQVTM and CDR2 ANQGSEA. There are 14 residues in the CDR3. Trimming cost V 6 bases and J 1 base, with 15 bases left between them. The DNA of the CDR3 is TGCAGCGTGAACTCTGGGGGGAATAACTATGGCTACACCTTC. It yields the protein CSVNSGGNNYGYTF. The full variable domain, with the rest looked up from reference TRBV29-1 and TRBJ1-2, is SAVISQKPSRDICQRGTSLTIQCQVDSQVTMMFWYRQQPGQSLTLIATANQGSEATYESGFVIDKFPISRPNLTFSTLTVSNMSPEDSSIYLCSVNSGGNNYGYTFGSGTRLTVV.

The rearrangement uses TRBV13 and TRBJ2-2; no firm D call. The V end was cut by 3 bases, the J end by 3 bases, with 2 bases between. The CDR3 spans 12 residues. Germline-derived CDR1 and CDR2 are PRHDT and FYEKMQ (reference sequence). DNA of the CDR3: TGTGCCAGCAGCTTGGACACCGGGGAGCTGTTTTTT. Translating it yields CASSLDTGELFF.

The chain combines TRBV10-3 with TRBJ1-1; no reliable D call. V was cut by 0 bases and J by 3 bases, with 8 bases left in between. The CDR3 sequence is 14 residues long. Germline V gives CDR1 ENHRY, CDR2 SYGVKD. CDR3 loop: CAISESSGYTEAFF. CDR3 DNA: TGTGCCATCAGTGAGTCGTCAGGCTACACTGAAGCTTTCTTT.

The chain carries TRBV5-1 and TRBJ1-1; no firm D call. CDR3 length: 13 amino acids. CDR1 is SGHRS, CDR2 YFSETQ, per germline. V was trimmed by 2 bases and J by 1 base, leaving 6 bases between them. This CDR3 is CASSLTPNTEAFF. The CDR3 coding sequence is TGCGCCAGCAGCTTAACTCCGAACACTGAAGCTTTCTTT.

This clone has just one count. Here the CDR3 DNA reads TGTGCCAGCAGTCGGAACAAGGGTCCCTACGAGCAGTACGTC. Translated, it gives CASSRNKGPYEQYV. This rearrangement joins TRBV6-1 to TRBJ2-7, with no clear D. The CDR3 extends over 14 amino acids. Per the germline V gene, CDR1 is MNHNS and CDR2 is SASEGT. Between the trimmed V and J ends, which lost 5 bases and 2 bases, there was a span of 13 bases.

The chain recombines TRBV29-1 with TRBJ1-2; unclear D gene. The CDR3 loop spans 14 amino acids. Germline V CDR1 and CDR2: SQVTM, ANQGSEA. V lost 1 base to trimming and J lost 3 bases, with 12 bases between them. CDR3 nucleotide sequence: TGCAGCGTTGAAGCACCGGGCCTTTACTATGGCTACACCTTC. This encodes CSVEAPGLYYGYTF.

This clone has a handful of counts. V and J are TRBV29-1 and TRBJ2-3; 11 bases map to TRBD2. There are 16 residues in the CDR3. Germline V gene data show CDR1 as SQVTM and CDR2 as ANQGSEA. V was pared by 3 bases and J by 3 bases, with 8 bases of the junction left unmatched. The CDR3, as DNA: TGCAGCGTTGATGGAATTAGCGGGAGGGGAACAGATACGCAGTATTTT. It translates to CSVDGISGRGTDTQYF.

The CDR3 sequence: CASSLSGGLGETQYF. The CDR3, as DNA: TGTGCCAGCAGCTTATCGGGGGGGCTTGGAGAGACCCAGTACTTC. The chain is built from TRBV11-2 and TRBJ2-5, with 8 bases fitting TRBD2. The V gene end was trimmed by 2 bases and the J gene end by 4 bases; junction bases not matched to a gene: 6. The V gene's germline CDR1 is SGHAT and CDR2 FQNNGV. The CDR3 spans 15 residues.

The chain uses TRBV6-6 and TRBJ1-2; D is undetermined. Trimming cost V 8 bases and J 5 bases, with 12 bases left between them. CDR3 size: 12 residues. The germline gives CDR1 MNHNY, CDR2 SVGAGI (reference sequence). CDR3 region: CASGRRGYGYTF. CDR3 DNA: TGTGCCAGCGGGCGGCGCGGTTATGGCTACACCTTC.

This chain uses TRBV2 with TRBJ1-1; weak D call: TRBD1 (5 bases). This CDR3 region has 13 residues. Germline loops: CDR1 SNHLY, CDR2 FYNNEI. The V gene lost 8 bases and the J gene lost 6 bases, with 16 bases spanning the gap. The CDR3 protein is CASSLSWGPEAFF. The CDR3 DNA reads as TGTGCCAGCTCCTTATCGTGGGGCCCTGAAGCTTTCTTT.

This chain joins TRBV30 and TRBJ2-2; D may be TRBD1 or TRBD2 (5 bases each). The CDR3 loop spans 18 amino acids. V dropped 2 bases and J dropped 9 bases, with 28 bases sitting between them. CDR1 is GTSNPN and CDR2 is SVGIG in the germline V gene (reference sequence). CDR3 protein: CAWSPLGDPPLSFRELFF. CDR3 nucleotide sequence: TGTGCCTGGAGTCCTCTGGGGGACCCCCCTCTGTCCTTCCGGGAGCTGTTTTTT.

This chain joins TRBV11-2 and TRBJ1-1, with D perhaps TRBD1 (6 bases). This CDR3 contains 13 residues. Trimming shortened V by 4 bases and J by 4 bases, and 10 bases separated the two germline ends. Germline V gene data show CDR1 as SGHAT and CDR2 as FQNNGV. CDR3 coding DNA: TGTGCCAGCAGCTCAAACAGGGTCACTGAAGCTTTCTTT. This translates into CASSSNRVTEAFF.